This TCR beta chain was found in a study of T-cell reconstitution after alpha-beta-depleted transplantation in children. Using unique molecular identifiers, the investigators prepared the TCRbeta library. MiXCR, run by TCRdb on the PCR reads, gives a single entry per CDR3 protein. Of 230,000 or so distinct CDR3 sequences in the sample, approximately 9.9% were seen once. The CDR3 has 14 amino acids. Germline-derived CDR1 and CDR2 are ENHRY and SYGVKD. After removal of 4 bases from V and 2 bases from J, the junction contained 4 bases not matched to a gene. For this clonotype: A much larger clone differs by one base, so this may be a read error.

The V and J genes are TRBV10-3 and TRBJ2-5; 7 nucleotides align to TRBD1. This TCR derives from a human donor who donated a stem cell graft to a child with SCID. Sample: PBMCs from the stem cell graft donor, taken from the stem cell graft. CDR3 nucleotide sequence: TGTGCCATCAGTGGGACAGGTAAACAAGAGACCCAGTACTTC. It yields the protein CAISGTGKQETQYF.